This TCR beta chain came from a study of PD-L1 blockade in urothelial cancer. Whole-study context: Atezolizumab was started by patients in the mid-2010s at 1,200 mg intravenously every 3 weeks. A median of 141,255 T cells was found in the blood samples. Once treatment had started, blood was analyzed at 3 weeks (second dose) and again at 6 weeks.

Libraries were prepared by immunoSEQ multiplex PCR; TCRdb keeps only in-frame clonotypes and omits some of them. The sample includes some 77,000 clones, about nine tenths of them seen just once. Study outcomes and limitations: Durable-benefit cases showed more tumor-associated blood clone expansion at 3 weeks.

About this clone: The target antigen is unknown. One end of the junction varies from germline; a read error may be responsible.

The CDR3 is 12 residues long. The germline V gene has CDR1 SNHLY and CDR2 FYNNEI. The source material was PBMCs, sampled around atezolizumab (anti-PD-L1) treatment. The genes are TRBV2 and TRBJ1-2, with 7 nucleotides matching TRBD1. The sequence was obtained from a woman in her 70s with urothelial cancer. The CDR3 bases are TGTGCCAGCAGTGTATGGACAGGCCTGGCTCACTTC. Protein: CASSVWTGLAHF.